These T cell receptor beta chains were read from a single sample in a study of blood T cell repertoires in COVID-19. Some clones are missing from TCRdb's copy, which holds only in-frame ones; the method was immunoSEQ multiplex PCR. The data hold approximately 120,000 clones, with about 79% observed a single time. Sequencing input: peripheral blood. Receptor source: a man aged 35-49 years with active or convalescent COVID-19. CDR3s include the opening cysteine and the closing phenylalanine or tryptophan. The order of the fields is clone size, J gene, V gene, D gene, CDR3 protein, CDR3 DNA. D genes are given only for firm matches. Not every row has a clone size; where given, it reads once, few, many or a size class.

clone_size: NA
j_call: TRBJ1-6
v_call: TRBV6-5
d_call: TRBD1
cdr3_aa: CASSSSRDRLNSPLHF
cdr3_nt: TGTGCCAGCAGTTCGTCCCGGGACAGACTTAATTCACCCCTCCACTTT

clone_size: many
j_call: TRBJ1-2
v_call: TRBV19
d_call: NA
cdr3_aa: CASTDSGLGYGYTF
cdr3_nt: TGTGCCAGTACGGACTCAGGTCTTGGCTATGGCTACACCTTC

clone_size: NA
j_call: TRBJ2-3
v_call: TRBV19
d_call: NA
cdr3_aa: CASSILGKGADTQYF
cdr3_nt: TGTGCCAGTAGTATCCTGGGCAAGGGGGCAGATACGCAGTATTTT

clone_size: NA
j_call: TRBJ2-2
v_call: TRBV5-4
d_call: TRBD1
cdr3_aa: CASSGGQGTSNTGELFF
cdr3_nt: TGTGCCAGCAGCGGAGGACAGGGAACCTCGAACACCGGGGAGCTGTTTTTT

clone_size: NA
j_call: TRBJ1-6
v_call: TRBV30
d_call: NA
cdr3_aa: CAWSSGSGNRVPLHF
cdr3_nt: TGTGCCTGGAGTTCTGGTTCGGGTAATCGGGTACCCCTCCACTTT

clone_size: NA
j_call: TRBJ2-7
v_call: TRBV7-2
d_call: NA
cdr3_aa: CASSPRRGGVRGEQYF
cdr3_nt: TGTGCCAGCAGCCCCCGGAGGGGGGGGGTACGAGGCGAGCAGTACTTC

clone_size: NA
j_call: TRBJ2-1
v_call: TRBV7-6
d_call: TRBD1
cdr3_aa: CASSQGTGVTGEQFF
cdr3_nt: TGTGCCAGCAGCCAAGGGACAGGGGTAACGGGTGAGCAGTTCTTC

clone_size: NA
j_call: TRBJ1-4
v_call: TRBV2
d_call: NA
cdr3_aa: CASSTRREEKLFF
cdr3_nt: TGTGCCAGCAGTACTAGAAGGGAAGAAAAACTGTTTTTT

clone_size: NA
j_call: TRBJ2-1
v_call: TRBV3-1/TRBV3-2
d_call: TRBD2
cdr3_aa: CASSPLGSGGYNEQFF
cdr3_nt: TGTGCCAGCAGCCCTCTCGGGAGCGGGGGGTACAATGAGCAGTTCTTC

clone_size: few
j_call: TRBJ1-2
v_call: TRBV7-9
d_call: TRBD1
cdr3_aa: CASSRGQGLHGYTF
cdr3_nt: TGTGCCAGCAGTCGGGGACAGGGGTTACATGGCTACACCTTC

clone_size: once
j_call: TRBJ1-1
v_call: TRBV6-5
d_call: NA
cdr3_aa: CASSYLAVNTEAFF
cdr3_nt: TGTGCCAGCAGTTACTTGGCAGTAAACACTGAAGCTTTCTTT

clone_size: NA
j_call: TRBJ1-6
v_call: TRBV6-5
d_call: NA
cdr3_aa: CASTRTQTYNSPLHF
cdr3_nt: TGTGCCAGCACCAGGACACAAACCTATAATTCACCCCTCCACTTT

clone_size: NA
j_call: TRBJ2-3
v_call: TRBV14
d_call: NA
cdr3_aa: CASSQGGIGTDTQYF
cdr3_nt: TGTGCCAGCAGCCAAGGAGGGATTGGGACAGATACGCAGTATTTT

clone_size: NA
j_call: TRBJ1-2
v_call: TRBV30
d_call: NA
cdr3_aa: CAWSVQGGLGYTF
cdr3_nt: TGTGCCTGGAGTGTTCAGGGAGGCTTGGGCTACACCTTC

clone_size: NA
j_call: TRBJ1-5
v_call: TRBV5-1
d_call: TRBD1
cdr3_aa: CASSLDGTANQPQHF
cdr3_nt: TGCGCCAGCAGCTTGGATGGGACAGCCAATCAGCCCCAGCATTTT

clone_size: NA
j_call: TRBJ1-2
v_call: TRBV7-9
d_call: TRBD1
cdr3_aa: CASSQAGTGGSGYTF
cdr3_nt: TGTGCCAGCAGCCAGGCTGGGACAGGGGGCTCCGGCTACACCTTC

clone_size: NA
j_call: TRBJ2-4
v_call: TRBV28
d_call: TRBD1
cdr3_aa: CASSPPGGAGKNIQYF
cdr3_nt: TGTGCCAGCAGTCCTCCAGGGGGCGCCGGCAAAAACATTCAGTACTTC

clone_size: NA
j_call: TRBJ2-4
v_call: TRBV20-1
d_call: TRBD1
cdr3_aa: CSASLGTGEVNIQYF
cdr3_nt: TGCAGTGCTAGTCTCGGGACAGGGGAGGTAAACATTCAGTACTTC